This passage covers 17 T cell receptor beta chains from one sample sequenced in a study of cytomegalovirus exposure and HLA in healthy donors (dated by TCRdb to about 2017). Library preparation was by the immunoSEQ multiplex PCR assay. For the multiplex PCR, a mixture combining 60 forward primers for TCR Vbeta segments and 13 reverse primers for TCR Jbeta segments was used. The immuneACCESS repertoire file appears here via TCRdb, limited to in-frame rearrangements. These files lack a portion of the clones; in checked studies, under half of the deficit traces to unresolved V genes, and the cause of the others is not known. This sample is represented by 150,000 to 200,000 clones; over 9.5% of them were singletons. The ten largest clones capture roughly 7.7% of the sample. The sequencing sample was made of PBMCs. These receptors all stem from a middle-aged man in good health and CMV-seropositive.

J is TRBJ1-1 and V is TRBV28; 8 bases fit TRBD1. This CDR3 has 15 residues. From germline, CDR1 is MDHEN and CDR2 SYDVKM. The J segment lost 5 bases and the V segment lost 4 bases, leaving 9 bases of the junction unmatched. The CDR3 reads CASSSQTGGGTEAFF. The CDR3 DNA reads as TGTGCCAGCAGTTCTCAAACAGGGGGTGGGACTGAAGCTTTCTTT.

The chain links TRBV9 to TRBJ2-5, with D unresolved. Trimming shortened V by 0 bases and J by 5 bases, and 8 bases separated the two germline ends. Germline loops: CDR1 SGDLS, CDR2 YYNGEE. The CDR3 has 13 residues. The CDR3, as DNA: TGTGCCAGCAGCGTAGCTTTGAGGGAGACCCAGTACTTC. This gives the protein CASSVALRETQYF.

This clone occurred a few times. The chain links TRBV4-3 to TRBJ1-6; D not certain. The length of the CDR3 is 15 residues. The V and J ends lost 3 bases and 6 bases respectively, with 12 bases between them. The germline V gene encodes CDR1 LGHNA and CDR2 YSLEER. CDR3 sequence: CASSQSPGLNSPLHF. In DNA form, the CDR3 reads TGCGCCAGCAGCCAGTCTCCGGGTCTTAATTCACCCCTCCACTTT.

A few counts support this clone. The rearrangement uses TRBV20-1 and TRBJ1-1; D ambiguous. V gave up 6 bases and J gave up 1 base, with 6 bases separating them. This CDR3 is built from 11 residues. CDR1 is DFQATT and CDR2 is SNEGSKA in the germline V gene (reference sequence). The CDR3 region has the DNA TGCAGTGCGAGGGCGAACACTGAAGCTTTCTTT. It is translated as CSARANTEAFF.

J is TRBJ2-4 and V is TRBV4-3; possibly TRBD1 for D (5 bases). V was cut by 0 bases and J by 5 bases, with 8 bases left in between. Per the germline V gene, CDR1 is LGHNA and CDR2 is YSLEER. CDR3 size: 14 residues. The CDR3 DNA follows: TGCGCCAGCAGCCAAGATAACAGGCAAAACATTCAGTACTTC. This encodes CASSQDNRQNIQYF.

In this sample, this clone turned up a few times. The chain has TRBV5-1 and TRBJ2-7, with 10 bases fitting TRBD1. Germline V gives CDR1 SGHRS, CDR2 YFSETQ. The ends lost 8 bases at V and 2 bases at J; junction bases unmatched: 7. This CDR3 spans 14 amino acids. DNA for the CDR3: TGCGCCAGTTTTTCTGGGACAGGGGCCTACGAGCAGTACTTC. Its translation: CASFSGTGAYEQYF.

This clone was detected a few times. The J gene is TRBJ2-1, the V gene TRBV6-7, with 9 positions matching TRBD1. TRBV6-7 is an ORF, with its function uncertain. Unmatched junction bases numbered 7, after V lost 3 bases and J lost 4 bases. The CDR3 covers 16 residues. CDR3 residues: CASSYSTGGMYNEQFF. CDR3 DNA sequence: TGTGCCAGCAGTTATTCGACAGGGGGTATGTACAATGAGCAGTTCTTC.

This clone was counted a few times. The CDR3 sequence is CASSVEAGQGNNEQFF. The CDR3, as DNA: TGTGCCAGCAGCGTAGAGGCCGGACAGGGCAACAATGAGCAGTTCTTC. This chain joins TRBV9 and TRBJ2-1, with 8 bases fitting TRBD1. This CDR3 region has 16 residues. The germline V gene encodes CDR1 SGDLS and CDR2 YYNGEE. The trim removed 0 bases at V and 5 bases at J, leaving 7 bases unmatched. Complete variable domain (other parts from reference TRBV9 and TRBJ2-1): DSGVTQTPKHLITATGQRVTLRCSPRSGDLSVYWYQQSLDQGLQFLIQYYNGEERAKGNILERFSAQQFPDLHSELNLSSLELGDSALYFCASSVEAGQGNNEQFFGPGTRLTVL.

CDR3 residues: CASRVQGALGYGYTF. In nucleotides, the CDR3 is TGCGCCAGCAGAGTACAGGGGGCCCTAGGATATGGCTACACCTTC. This chain joins TRBV5-1 and TRBJ1-2; TRBD1 aligns across 9 bases. CDR1 is SGHRS and CDR2 is YFSETQ in the germline V gene. The J segment lost 5 bases and the V segment lost 5 bases, leaving 10 bases of the junction unmatched. This CDR3 is built from 15 residues.

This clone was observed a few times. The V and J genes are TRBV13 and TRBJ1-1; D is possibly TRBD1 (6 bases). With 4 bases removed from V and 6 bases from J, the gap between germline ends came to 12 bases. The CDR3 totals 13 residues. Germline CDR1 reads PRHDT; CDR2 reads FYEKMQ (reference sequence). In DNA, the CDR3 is TGTGCCAGCAGCTCCACAGGGAGAGCTGAAGCTTTCTTT. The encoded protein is CASSSTGRAEAFF.

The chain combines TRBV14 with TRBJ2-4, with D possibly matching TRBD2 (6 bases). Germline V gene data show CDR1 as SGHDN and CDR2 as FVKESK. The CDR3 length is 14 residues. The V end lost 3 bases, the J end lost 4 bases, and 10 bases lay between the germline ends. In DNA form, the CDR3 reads TGTGCCAGCAGCCACGGTAGCGGAAAAAACATTCAGTACTTC. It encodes CASSHGSGKNIQYF.

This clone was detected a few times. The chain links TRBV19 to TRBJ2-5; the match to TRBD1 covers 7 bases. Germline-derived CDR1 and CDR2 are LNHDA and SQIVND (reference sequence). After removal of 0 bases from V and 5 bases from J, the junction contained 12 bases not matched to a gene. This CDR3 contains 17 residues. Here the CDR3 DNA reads TGTGCCAGTAGTATAGACTCCCGTGGACAGGCCATGGAGACCCAGTACTTC. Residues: CASSIDSRGQAMETQYF.

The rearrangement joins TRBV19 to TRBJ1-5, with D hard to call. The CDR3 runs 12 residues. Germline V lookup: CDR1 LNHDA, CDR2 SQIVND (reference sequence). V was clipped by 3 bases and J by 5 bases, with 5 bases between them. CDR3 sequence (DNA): TGTGCCAGTAGTATCGGGTATCAGCCCCAGCATTTT. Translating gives CASSIGYQPQHF. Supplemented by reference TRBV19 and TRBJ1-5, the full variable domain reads DGGITQSPKYLFRKEGQNVTLSCEQNLNHDAMYWYRQDPGQGLRLIYYSQIVNDFQKGDIAEGYSVSREKKESFPLTVTSAQKNPTAFYLCASSIGYQPQHFGDGTRLSIL.

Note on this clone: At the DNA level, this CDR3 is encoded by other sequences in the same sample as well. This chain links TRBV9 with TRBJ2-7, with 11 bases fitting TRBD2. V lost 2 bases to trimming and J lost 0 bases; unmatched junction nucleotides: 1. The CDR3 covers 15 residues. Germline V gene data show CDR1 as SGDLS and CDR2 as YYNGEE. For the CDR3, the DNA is TGTGCCAGCAGCGTTGGACTAGCGGGCTCCTACGAGCAGTACTTC. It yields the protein CASSVGLAGSYEQYF.

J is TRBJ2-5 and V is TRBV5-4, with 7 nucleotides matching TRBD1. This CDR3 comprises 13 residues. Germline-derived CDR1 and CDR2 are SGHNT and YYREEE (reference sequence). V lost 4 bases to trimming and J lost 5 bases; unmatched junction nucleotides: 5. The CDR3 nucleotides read TGTGCCAGCAGCCCGACAGGGCTGGAGACCCAGTACTTC. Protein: CASSPTGLETQYF.

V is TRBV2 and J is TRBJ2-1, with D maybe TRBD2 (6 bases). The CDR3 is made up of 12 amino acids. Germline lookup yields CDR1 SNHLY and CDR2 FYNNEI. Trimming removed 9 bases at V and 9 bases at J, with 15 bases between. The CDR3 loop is CARREQGGEQFF. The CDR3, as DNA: TGTGCCAGAAGGGAGCAGGGAGGTGAGCAGTTCTTC.

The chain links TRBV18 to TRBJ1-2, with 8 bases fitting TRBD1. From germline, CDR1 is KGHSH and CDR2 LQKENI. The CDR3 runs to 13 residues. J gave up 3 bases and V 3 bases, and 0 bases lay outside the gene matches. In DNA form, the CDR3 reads TGTGCCAGCTCACCGGACAGGGACTATGGCTACACCTTC. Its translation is CASSPDRDYGYTF. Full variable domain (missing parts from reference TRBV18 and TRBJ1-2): NAGVMQNPRHLVRRRGQEARLRCSPMKGHSHVYWYRQLPEEGLKFMVYLQKENIIDESGMPKERFSAEFPKEGPSILRIQQVVRGDSAAYFCASSPDRDYGYTFGSGTRLTVV.